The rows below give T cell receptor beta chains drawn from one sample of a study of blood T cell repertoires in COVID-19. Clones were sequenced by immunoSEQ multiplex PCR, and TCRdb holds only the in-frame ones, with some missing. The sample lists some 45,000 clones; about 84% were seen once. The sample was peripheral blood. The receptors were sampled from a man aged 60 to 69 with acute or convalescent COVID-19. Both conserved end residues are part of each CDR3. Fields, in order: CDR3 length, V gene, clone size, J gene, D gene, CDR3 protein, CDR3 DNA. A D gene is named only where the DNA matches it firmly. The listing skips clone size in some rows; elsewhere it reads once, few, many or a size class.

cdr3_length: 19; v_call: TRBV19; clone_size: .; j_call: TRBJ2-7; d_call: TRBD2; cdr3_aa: CASSPRLAGTARSSYEQYF; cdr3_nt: TGTGCCAGTAGTCCCCGACTAGCGGGGACCGCCAGATCTTCCTACGAGCAGTACTTC
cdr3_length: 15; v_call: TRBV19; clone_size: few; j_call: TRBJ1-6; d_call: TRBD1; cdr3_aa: CASRTQGTGNSPLHF; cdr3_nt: TGTGCCAGTAGAACGCAAGGGACAGGCAATTCACCCCTCCACTTT
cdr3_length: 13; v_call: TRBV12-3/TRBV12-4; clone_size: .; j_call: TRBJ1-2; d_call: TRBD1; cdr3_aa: CASSYTGGGGYTF; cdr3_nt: TGTGCCAGCAGTTACACAGGGGGCGGCGGCTACACCTTC
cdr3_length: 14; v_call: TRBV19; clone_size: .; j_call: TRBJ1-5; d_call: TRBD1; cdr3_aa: CASRLYRGDQPQHF; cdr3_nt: TGTGCCAGTCGGCTCTACAGGGGGGATCAGCCCCAGCATTTT
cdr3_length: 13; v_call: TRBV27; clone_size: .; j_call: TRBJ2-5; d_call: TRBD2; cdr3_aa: CASRPAGVETQYF; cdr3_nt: TGTGCCAGCAGACCAGCGGGGGTAGAGACCCAGTACTTC
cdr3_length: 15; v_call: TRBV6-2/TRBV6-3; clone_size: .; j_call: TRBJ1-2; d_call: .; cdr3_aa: CASSYGQTTSYGYTF; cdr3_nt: TGTGCCAGCAGTTACGGGCAGACCACCTCCTATGGCTACACCTTC
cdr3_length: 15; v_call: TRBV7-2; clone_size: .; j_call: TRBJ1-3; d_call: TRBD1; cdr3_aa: CASSLGTGAGNTIYF; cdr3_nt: TGTGCCAGCAGCTTAGGTACAGGGGCTGGAAACACCATATATTTT
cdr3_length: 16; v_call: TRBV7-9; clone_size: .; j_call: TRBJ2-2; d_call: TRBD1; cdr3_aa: CASTRRGQGITGELFF; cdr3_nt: TGTGCCAGCACCAGAAGGGGACAGGGGATCACCGGGGAGCTGTTTTTT
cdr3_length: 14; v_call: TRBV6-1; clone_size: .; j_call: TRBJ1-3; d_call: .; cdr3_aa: CASSERSSGNTIYF; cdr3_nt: TGTGCCAGCAGTGAGCGTTCCTCTGGAAACACCATATATTTT
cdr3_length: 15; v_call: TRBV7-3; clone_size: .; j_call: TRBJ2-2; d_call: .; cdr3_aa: CASSLSGVVTGELFF; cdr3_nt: TGTGCCAGCAGCTTATCAGGGGTTGTCACCGGGGAGCTGTTTTTT
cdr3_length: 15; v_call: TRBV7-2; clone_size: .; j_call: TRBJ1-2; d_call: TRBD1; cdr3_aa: CASSADRAWGYGYTF; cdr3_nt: TGTGCCAGCAGCGCCGACAGGGCTTGGGGCTATGGCTACACCTTC
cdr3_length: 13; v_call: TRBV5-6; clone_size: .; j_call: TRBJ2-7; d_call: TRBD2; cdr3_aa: CASSSSGDYEQYF; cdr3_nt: TGTGCCAGCAGCAGTAGCGGGGACTACGAGCAGTACTTC
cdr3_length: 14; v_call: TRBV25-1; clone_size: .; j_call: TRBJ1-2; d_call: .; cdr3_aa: CASSEFREGNGYTF; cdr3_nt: TGTGCCAGCAGTGAATTCAGGGAAGGTAATGGCTACACCTTC
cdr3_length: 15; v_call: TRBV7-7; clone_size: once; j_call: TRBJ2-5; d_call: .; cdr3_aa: CASSPGQGRGETQYF; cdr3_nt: TGTGCCAGCAGCCCTGGCCAGGGGCGCGGGGAGACCCAGTACTTC
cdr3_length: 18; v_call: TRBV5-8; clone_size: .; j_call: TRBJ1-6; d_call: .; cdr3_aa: CASSLRDFWSSYNSPLHF; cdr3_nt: TGTGCCAGCAGCTTACGGGACTTCTGGAGCTCCTATAATTCACCCCTCCACTTT
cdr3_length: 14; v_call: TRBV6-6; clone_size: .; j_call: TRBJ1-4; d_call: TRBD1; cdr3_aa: CASSQTGVYEKLFF; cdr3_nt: TGTGCCAGCAGTCAGACAGGGGTGTATGAAAAACTGTTTTTT
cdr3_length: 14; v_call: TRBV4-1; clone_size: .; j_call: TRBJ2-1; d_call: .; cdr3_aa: CASSQVGGDNEQFF; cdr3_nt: TGCGCCAGCAGCCAAGTGGGGGGAGACAATGAGCAGTTCTTC
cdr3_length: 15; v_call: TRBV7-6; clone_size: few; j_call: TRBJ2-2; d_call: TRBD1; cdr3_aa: CASSPGTGLYGELFF; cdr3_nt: TGTGCCAGCAGCCCAGGGACAGGGCTATACGGGGAGCTGTTTTTT
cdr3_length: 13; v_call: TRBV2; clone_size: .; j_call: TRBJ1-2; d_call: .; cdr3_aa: CASSVLTGYGYTF; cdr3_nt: TGTGCCAGCAGTGTGTTGACAGGCTATGGCTACACCTTC
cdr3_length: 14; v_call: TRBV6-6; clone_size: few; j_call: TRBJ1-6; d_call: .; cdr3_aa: CASSYQGPNSPLHF; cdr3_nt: TGTGCCAGCAGTTATCAGGGGCCAAATTCACCCCTCCACTTT
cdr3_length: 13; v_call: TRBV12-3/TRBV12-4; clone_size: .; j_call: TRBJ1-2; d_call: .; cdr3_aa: CASSLPGNYGYTF; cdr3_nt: TGTGCCAGCAGTCTCCCAGGGAACTATGGCTACACCTTC
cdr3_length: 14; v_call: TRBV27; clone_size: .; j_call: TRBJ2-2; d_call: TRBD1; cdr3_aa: CASSRTGGTGELFF; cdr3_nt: TGTGCCAGCAGCAGGACAGGGGGCACCGGGGAGCTGTTTTTT
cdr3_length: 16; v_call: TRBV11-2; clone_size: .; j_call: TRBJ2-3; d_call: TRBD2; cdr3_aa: CASSPLAGGRGDTQYF; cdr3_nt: TGTGCCAGCAGCCCCCTAGCGGGGGGGCGAGGAGATACGCAGTATTTT
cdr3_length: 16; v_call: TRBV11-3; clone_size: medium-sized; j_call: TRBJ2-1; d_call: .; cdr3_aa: CASSLVARRSYNEQFF; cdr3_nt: TGTGCCAGCAGCTTAGTAGCGAGACGGTCCTACAATGAGCAGTTCTTC
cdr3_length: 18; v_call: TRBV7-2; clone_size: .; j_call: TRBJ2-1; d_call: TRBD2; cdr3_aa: CASRRLAGGYSSYNEQFF; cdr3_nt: TGTGCCAGCAGACGACTAGCGGGGGGTTACAGCTCCTACAATGAGCAGTTCTTC
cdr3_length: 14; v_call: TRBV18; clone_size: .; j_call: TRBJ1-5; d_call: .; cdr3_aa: CASSPQGRNQPQHF; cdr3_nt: TGTGCCAGCTCACCTCAGGGTCGGAATCAGCCCCAGCATTTT
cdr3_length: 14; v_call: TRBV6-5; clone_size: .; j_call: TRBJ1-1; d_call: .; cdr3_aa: CASSYGNMNTEAFF; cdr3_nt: TGTGCCAGCAGTTACGGCAACATGAACACTGAAGCTTTCTTT
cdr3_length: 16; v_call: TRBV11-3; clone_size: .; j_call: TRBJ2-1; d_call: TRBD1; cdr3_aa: CASSPTTGSSYNEQFF; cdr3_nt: TGTGCCAGCAGTCCGACGACAGGGAGCTCCTACAATGAGCAGTTCTTC
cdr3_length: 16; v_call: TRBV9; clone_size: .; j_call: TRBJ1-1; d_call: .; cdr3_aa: CASSVSAGIMNTEAFF; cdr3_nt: TGTGCCAGCAGCGTCTCGGCAGGTATCATGAACACTGAAGCTTTCTTT
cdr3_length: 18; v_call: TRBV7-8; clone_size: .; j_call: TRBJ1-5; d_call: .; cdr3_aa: CASSVRGGSDYSNQPQHF; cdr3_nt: TGTGCCAGCAGCGTTAGGGGGGGGTCGGACTATAGCAATCAGCCCCAGCATTTT
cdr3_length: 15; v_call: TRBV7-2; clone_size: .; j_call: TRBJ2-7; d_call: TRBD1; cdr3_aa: CASSALGQGAAEQYF; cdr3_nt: TGTGCCAGCAGCGCCTTGGGACAGGGGGCGGCGGAGCAGTACTTC
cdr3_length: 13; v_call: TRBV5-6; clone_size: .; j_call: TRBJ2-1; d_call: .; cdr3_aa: CASSLGLYNEQFF; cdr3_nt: TGTGCCAGCAGCTTGGGGCTTTATAATGAGCAGTTCTTC
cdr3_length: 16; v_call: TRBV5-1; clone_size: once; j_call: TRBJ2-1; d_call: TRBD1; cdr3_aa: CASTLSPGQVYNEQFF; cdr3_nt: TGCGCCAGCACCCTATCTCCGGGACAGGTCTACAATGAGCAGTTCTTC
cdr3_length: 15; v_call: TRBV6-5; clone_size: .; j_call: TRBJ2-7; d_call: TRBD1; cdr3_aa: CASSYSGTATYEQYF; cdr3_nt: TGTGCCAGCAGTTACTCCGGGACAGCAACCTACGAGCAGTACTTC
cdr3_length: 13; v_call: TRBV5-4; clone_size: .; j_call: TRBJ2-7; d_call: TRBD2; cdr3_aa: CASSWGGSYEQYF; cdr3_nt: TGTGCCAGCAGCTGGGGGGGATCCTACGAGCAGTACTTC
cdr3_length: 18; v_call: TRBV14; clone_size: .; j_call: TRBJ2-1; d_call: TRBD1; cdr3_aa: CASSQHRDRGRRYNEQFF; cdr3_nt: TGTGCCAGCAGCCAACACCGGGACAGGGGGCGCAGGTACAATGAGCAGTTCTTC
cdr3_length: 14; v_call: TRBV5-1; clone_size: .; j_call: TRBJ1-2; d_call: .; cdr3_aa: CASSLGGRQGGYTF; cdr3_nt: TGCGCCAGCAGCTTGGGAGGACGGCAGGGCGGCTACACCTTC
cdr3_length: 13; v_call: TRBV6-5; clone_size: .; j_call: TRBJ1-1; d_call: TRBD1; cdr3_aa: CATRTGGDTEAFF; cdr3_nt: TGTGCCACCCGGACAGGGGGAGACACTGAAGCTTTCTTT
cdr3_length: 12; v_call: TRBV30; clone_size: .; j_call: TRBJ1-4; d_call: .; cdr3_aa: CAWNGLNEKLFF; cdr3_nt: TGTGCCTGGAATGGACTGAATGAAAAACTGTTTTTT
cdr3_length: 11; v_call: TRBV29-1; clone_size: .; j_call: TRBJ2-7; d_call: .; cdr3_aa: CSVGTAYEQYF; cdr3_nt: TGCAGCGTTGGGACAGCCTACGAGCAGTACTTC
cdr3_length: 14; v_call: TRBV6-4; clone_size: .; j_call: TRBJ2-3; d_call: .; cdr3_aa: CASSDSGGTDTQYF; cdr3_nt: TGTGCCAGCAGTGACTCTGGAGGGACCGATACGCAGTATTTT
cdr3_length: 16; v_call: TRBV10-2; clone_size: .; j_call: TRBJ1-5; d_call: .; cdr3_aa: CASSSQPGGINQPQHF; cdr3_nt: TGCGCCAGCAGCTCCCAGCCGGGGGGAATCAATCAGCCCCAGCATTTT
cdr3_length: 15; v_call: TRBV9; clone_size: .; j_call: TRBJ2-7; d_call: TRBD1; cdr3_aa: CASSPRGQGTHEQYF; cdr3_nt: TGTGCCAGCAGCCCGAGGGGGCAGGGGACACACGAGCAGTACTTC
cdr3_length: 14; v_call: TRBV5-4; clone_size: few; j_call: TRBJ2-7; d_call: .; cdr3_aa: CASSVLQASYEQYF; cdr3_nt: TGTGCCAGCAGCGTGCTTCAGGCATCCTACGAGCAGTACTTC
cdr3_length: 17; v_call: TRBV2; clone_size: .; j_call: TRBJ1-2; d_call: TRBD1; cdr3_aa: CASKHEGTGAYGYGYTF; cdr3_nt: TGTGCCAGCAAACACGAGGGGACAGGAGCGTACGGCTATGGCTACACCTTC
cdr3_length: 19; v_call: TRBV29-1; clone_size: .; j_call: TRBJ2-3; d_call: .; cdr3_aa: CSVEGGNPGQSYSTDTQYF; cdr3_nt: TGCAGCGTTGAAGGGGGGAATCCTGGACAGAGCTATAGCACAGATACGCAGTATTTT
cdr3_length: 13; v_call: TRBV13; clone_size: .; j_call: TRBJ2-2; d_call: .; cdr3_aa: CASSLSGAGELFF; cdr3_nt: TGTGCCAGCAGCTTGTCGGGGGCCGGGGAGCTGTTTTTT
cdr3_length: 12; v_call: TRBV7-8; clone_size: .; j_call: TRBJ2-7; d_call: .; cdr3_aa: CASSLTGREQYF; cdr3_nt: TGTGCCAGCAGCTTAACAGGTCGGGAGCAGTACTTC
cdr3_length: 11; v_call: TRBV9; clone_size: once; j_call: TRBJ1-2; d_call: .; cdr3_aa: CASRLRGGYTF; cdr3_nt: TGTGCCAGCAGGCTCCGGGGGGGCTACACCTTC
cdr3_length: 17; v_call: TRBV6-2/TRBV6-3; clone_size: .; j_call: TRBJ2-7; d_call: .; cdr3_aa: CASSYPLDTLSSYEQYF; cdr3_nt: TGTGCCAGCAGTTACCCCTTGGACACTCTCTCCTCCTACGAGCAGTACTTC
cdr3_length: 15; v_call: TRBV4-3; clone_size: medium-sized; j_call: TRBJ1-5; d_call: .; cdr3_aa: CASSQSGNSNQPQHF; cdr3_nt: TGCGCCAGCAGCCAATCGGGAAATAGCAATCAGCCCCAGCATTTT